Below, 7 T cell receptor beta chains from the same sample are listed, as sequenced in a study of graft-versus-host responses after intestinal transplantation. TCRdb's table, derived via immunoSEQ multiplex PCR, lists solely in-frame clones and lacks some. The sample has over 15,000 clones, about 80% seen once; the top ten hold roughly 2%. The starting material was PBMCs, obtained 14 days after transplant. The source of these receptors is a human patient who received an intestinal transplant, so some T cells may come from the graft donor.

The chain has TRBV6-1 and TRBJ2-2; 7 nucleotides agree with TRBD2. V gave up 6 bases and J gave up 0 bases; unmatched junction bases: 1. This CDR3 region has 14 residues. Looked up from germline, CDR1 is MNHNS and CDR2 is SASEGT. The CDR3 sequence: CASRTSTNTGELFF. The DNA of the CDR3 is TGTGCCAGCAGGACTAGCACGAACACCGGGGAGCTGTTTTTT.

CDR3 DNA sequence: TGTGCCAGCAGTTACGGGACAGGGATAGACGAGCAGTACTTC. Protein product: CASSYGTGIDEQYF. The chain uses TRBV6-5 and TRBJ2-7, with 9 bases matching TRBD1. Germline V gene data show CDR1 as MNHEY and CDR2 as SVGAGI. V lost 2 bases to trimming and J lost 5 bases; unmatched junction nucleotides: 4. There are 14 residues in the CDR3.

The chain couples TRBV30 to TRBJ1-1; D not resolved. Trimming left V 0 bases short and J 1 base short, with 6 bases between. The CDR3 length is 13 residues. CDR1 is GTSNPN and CDR2 is SVGIG in the germline V gene (reference sequence). The CDR3 coding sequence is TGTGCCTGGAGTGTACCTGGGAACACTGAAGCTTTCTTT. Its translation is CAWSVPGNTEAFF.

V and J are TRBV18 and TRBJ2-7, with 7 positions matching TRBD1. V was pared by 3 bases and J by 5 bases, with 1 base of the junction left unmatched. The germline V gene has CDR1 KGHSH and CDR2 LQKENI. This CDR3 spans 12 amino acids. The CDR3 DNA reads as TGTGCCAGCTCACCCGGGACAGACGAGCAGTACTTC. The encoded protein is CASSPGTDEQYF.

The CDR3 nucleotides are TGTGCCAGCAGCAAAGTTGTAGCGACTAGCGGGGGGGCCCCCTACAATGAGCAGTTCTTC. It codes for CASSKVVATSGGAPYNEQFF. The rearrangement uses TRBV21-1 and TRBJ2-1; the table gives TRBD2 as D, unverified against the DNA. TRBV21-1 is a pseudogene locus. The CDR3 runs to 20 residues.

The V gene is TRBV5-4, the J gene TRBJ2-7, with D unresolved. Germline assignment: CDR1 SGHNT and CDR2 YYREEE (reference sequence). Deletions cut 0 bases from V and 5 bases from J, with 6 bases between. This CDR3 contains 12 residues. CDR3 sequence: CASSLDIHEQYF. CDR3 nucleotides: TGTGCCAGCAGCTTGGATATCCACGAGCAGTACTTC.

This chain connects TRBV23-1 to TRBJ1-5; perhaps TRBD1 as D (5 bases). TRBV23-1 is identified as an open reading frame with a role that is uncertain. The CDR3 loop spans 13 amino acids. Trimming took 3 bases from V and 6 from J, leaving 9 bases between them. The CDR3 sequence: CASSHRGLQPQHF. In DNA, the CDR3 is TGCGCCAGCAGTCATCGGGGACTTCAGCCCCAGCATTTT.